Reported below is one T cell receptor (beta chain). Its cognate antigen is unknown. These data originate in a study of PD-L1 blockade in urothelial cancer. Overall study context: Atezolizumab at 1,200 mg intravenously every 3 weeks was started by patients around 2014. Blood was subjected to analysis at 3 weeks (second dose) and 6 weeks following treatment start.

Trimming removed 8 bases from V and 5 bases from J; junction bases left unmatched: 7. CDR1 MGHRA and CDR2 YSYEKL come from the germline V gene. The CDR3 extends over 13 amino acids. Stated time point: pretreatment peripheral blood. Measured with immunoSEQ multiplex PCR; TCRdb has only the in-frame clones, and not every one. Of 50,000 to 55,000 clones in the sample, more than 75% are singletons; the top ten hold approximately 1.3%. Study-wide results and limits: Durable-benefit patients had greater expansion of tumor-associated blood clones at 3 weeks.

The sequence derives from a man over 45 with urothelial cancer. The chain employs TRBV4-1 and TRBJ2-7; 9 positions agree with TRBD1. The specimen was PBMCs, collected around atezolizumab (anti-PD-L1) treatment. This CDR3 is CASRGTGTDEQYF. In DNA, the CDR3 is TGCGCCAGCCGGGGGACAGGGACCGACGAGCAGTACTTC.